The 23 T cell receptor beta chains below all came from one sample that was sequenced in a study of T cell responses to AZD1222 COVID-19 vaccine. TCRdb's copy holds only in-frame clones and misses some; the assay was immunoSEQ multiplex PCR. Of 130,000 or so clones listed, under 95% were seen once; the top ten hold 5% to 5.5%. Material: peripheral blood, obtained on day 0 of AZD1222 vaccination. All receptors derive from an adult in good health.

V and J are TRBV6-2 or TRBV6-3 and TRBJ1-5; D unclear. The germline V gene encodes CDR1 MNHEY and CDR2 SVGEGT. Deletions cut 2 bases from V and 3 bases from J, with 8 bases between. CDR3 length: 14 amino acids. The CDR3, as DNA: TGTGCCAGCAGTTACGGGCCAGACAATCAGCCCCAGCATTTT. Translation: CASSYGPDNQPQHF.

CDR3 region: CASSLGGAGYEQYF. CDR3 sequence (DNA): TGTGCCAGCAGCTTAGGAGGGGCTGGATACGAGCAGTACTTC. The rearrangement uses TRBV11-1 and TRBJ2-7; D possibly uses TRBD1 or TRBD2 (5 bases each). The CDR3 extends over 14 amino acids. V was pared by 1 base and J by 4 bases, with 11 bases between. From germline, CDR1 is SGHAT and CDR2 FQDESV (reference sequence).

The chain has TRBV11-2 and TRBJ2-5; 15 bases align to TRBD2. CDR3 length: 18 amino acids. Unmatched junction bases numbered 10, after V lost 2 bases and J lost 6 bases. CDR1 and CDR2 from the germline V gene are SGHAT and FQNNGV. The CDR3: CASSLPGLAGGGRKTQYF. CDR3 bases: TGTGCCAGCAGCTTACCGGGACTAGCGGGAGGAGGGAGAAAGACCCAGTACTTC.

Only one count was recorded for this clone. Here the CDR3 reads CASRSGTLDNIQYF. CDR3 in DNA: TGTGCCAGCAGGTCCGGGACTCTCGATAACATTCAGTACTTC. The chain joins TRBV27 to TRBJ2-4; a weak D match, TRBD2 (6 bases). The V gene's germline CDR1 is MNHEY and CDR2 SMNVEV (reference sequence). This CDR3 comprises 14 residues. Deletions cut 6 bases from V and 7 bases from J, with 16 bases between.

J is TRBJ1-3 and V is TRBV15; D is ambiguous. V lost 0 bases, J lost 0 bases, and 9 bases lay in between. The germline gives CDR1 LNHNV, CDR2 YYDKDF (reference sequence). The CDR3 is 16 residues long. This CDR3 reads CATSRDATDSGNTIYF. CDR3 DNA sequence: TGTGCCACCAGCAGAGACGCGACGGACTCTGGAAACACCATATATTTT.

The chain uses TRBV19 and TRBJ1-5; 7 bases match TRBD1. V shed 5 bases and J 2 bases; nucleotides not matched to a gene: 6. There are 15 residues in the CDR3. Germline V gene lookup returns CDR1 LNHDA and CDR2 SQIVND (reference sequence). CDR3 amino acids: CASSETGPGNQPQHF. The CDR3 bases are TGTGCCAGTAGTGAGACAGGGCCCGGCAATCAGCCCCAGCATTTT.

The chain combines TRBV24-1 with TRBJ2-3; possible D gene TRBD1, 6 bases. Between the trimmed V and J ends, which lost 3 bases and 7 bases, there was a span of 16 bases. This CDR3 region has 15 residues. Per germline, CDR1 KGHDR and CDR2 SFDVKD. CDR3: CATSDRQGLVHTQYF. The CDR3 DNA reads as TGTGCCACCAGTGATCGTCAGGGGTTAGTTCATACGCAGTATTTT.

The rearrangement links TRBV6-5 to TRBJ1-6; D is possibly TRBD1 (5 bases). Germline CDR1 reads MNHEY; CDR2 reads SVGAGI. The CDR3 consists of 15 residues. Trimming took 6 bases from V and 7 from J, leaving 16 bases between them. DNA for the CDR3: TGTGCCAGCAGCGGCCAGCAGGGTACCAATTCACCCCTCCACTTT. Encoded protein: CASSGQQGTNSPLHF.

The chain has TRBV28 and TRBJ2-1; D gene uncertain. Trimming shortened V by 6 bases and J by 8 bases, and 8 bases separated the two germline ends. CDR3 size: 11 residues. In germline, CDR1 is MDHEN, CDR2 SYDVKM. In DNA, the CDR3 is TGTGCCAGCAGAATGGTGGATGAGCAGTTCTTC. Protein product: CASRMVDEQFF.

V usage is TRBV5-1 and J usage is TRBJ1-5; no firm D call. This CDR3 is built from 13 residues. V was shortened by 4 bases and J by 3 bases, with 8 bases between the two germline ends. Germline CDR1 is SGHRS and CDR2 is YFSETQ. In nucleotides, the CDR3 is TGCGCCAGCAGCCTCGGGGACAATCAGCCCCAGCATTTT. Its translation is CASSLGDNQPQHF.

This chain connects TRBV6-1 to TRBJ1-5; tentative D call: TRBD1 (6 bases). Looked up from germline, CDR1 is MNHNS and CDR2 is SASEGT. The V end was cut by 0 bases, the J end by 6 bases, with 12 bases between. This CDR3 comprises 15 residues. Here the CDR3 reads CASSEALGGRQPQHF. CDR3 in DNA: TGTGCCAGCAGTGAAGCGTTGGGGGGCCGTCAGCCCCAGCATTTT.

V and J are TRBV4-2 and TRBJ1-2; 7 nucleotides agree with TRBD1. The CDR3 has 15 residues. V gave up 0 bases and J gave up 8 bases; unmatched junction bases: 9. Germline V CDR1 and CDR2: LGHNA, YNFKEQ. CDR3 region: CASSQEQGWEGGYTF. The CDR3 bases are TGTGCCAGCAGCCAAGAACAGGGGTGGGAGGGAGGCTACACCTTC.

The chain combines TRBV2 with TRBJ2-1; no firm D call. Germline CDR1 reads SNHLY; CDR2 reads FYNNEI. The CDR3 loop spans 14 amino acids. Trimming left V 1 base short and J 9 bases short, with 13 bases between. The CDR3 protein is CASSEGRSHGEQFF. The CDR3 DNA follows: TGTGCCAGCAGTGAAGGCAGGTCCCACGGTGAGCAGTTCTTC. Looking up the rest from reference TRBV2 and TRBJ2-1 gives the full variable domain: EPEVTQTPSHQVTQMGQEVILRCVPISNHLYFYWYRQILGQKVEFLVSFYNNEISEKSEIFDDQFSVERPDGSNFTLKIRSTKLEDSAMYFCASSEGRSHGEQFFGPGTRLTVL.

This chain joins TRBV9 and TRBJ1-1; D ambiguous. Trimming took 0 bases from V and 1 from J, leaving 10 bases between them. Looked up from germline, CDR1 is SGDLS and CDR2 is YYNGEE. The CDR3 is 15 amino acids. CDR3 bases: TGTGCCAGCAGCGTAGCTACTTCAGGGAACACTGAAGCTTTCTTT. It codes for CASSVATSGNTEAFF.

The chain combines TRBV5-4 with TRBJ1-1; no clear D gene. The germline gives CDR1 SGHNT, CDR2 YYREEE (reference sequence). This CDR3 is 15 amino acids long. V was pared by 3 bases and J by 6 bases, with 18 bases between. CDR3 sequence: CASSSQQAAEAEAFF. In DNA form, the CDR3 reads TGTGCCAGCAGCTCACAGCAGGCGGCCGAAGCTGAAGCTTTCTTT.

The chain joins TRBV25-1 to TRBJ1-1; TRBD1 matches 12 bases. CDR1 MGHDK and CDR2 SYGVNS come from the germline V gene. Germline trimming cut 4 bases from V and 0 bases from J; bases unmatched to any gene: 9. CDR3 size: 18 residues. CDR3 amino acids: CASSGRDRGPNVNTEAFF. CDR3 coding DNA: TGTGCCAGCAGTGGACGGGACAGGGGGCCCAACGTGAACACTGAAGCTTTCTTT.

The chain combines TRBV5-1 with TRBJ2-1; D perhaps matches TRBD2 (6 bases). The V gene lost 4 bases and the J gene lost 6 bases, with 14 bases spanning the gap. From germline, CDR1 is SGHRS and CDR2 YFSETQ. The CDR3 consists of 14 residues. The CDR3 here is CASSTGLSPNEQFF. CDR3 bases: TGCGCCAGCAGCACCGGACTATCCCCCAATGAGCAGTTCTTC.

This clone has just one count. The chain carries TRBV19 and TRBJ2-1; D gene uncertain. CDR1 is LNHDA and CDR2 is SQIVND in the germline V gene (reference sequence). The CDR3 sequence is 17 residues long. Trimming took 6 bases from V and 0 from J, leaving 18 bases between them. CDR3 bases: TGTGCCAGTAGCCAAGTTCGAGGAATAAGCTCCTACAATGAGCAGTTCTTC. Amino acids: CASSQVRGISSYNEQFF.

The chain couples TRBV6-1 to TRBJ1-6; no clear D gene. The CDR3 has 13 amino acids. Germline assignment: CDR1 MNHNS and CDR2 SASEGT. V lost 1 base and J 5 bases, leaving 3 bases between the germline ends. The CDR3 bases are TGTGCCAGCAGTGAAGTTGATAATTCACCCCTCCACTTT. Its translation: CASSEVDNSPLHF.

This chain joins TRBV29-1 and TRBJ2-2; TRBD2 might be the D (7 bases). The CDR3 has 15 amino acids. V dropped 4 bases and J dropped 0 bases, with 12 bases sitting between them. Germline values: CDR1 SQVTM, CDR2 ANQGSEA. The DNA for the CDR3 is TGCAGCGTTGGTAGGGGGGGAGCGAACACCGGGGAGCTGTTTTTT. Encoded protein: CSVGRGGANTGELFF.

This clone was detected once. The genes are TRBV6-5 and TRBJ2-7; no definite D call. Looked up from germline, CDR1 is MNHEY and CDR2 is SVGAGI. Trimming stripped 2 bases from V and 2 bases from J, with 4 bases between. The CDR3 is 12 amino acids. The CDR3 region is CASSYQTYEQYF. The CDR3 coding sequence is TGTGCCAGCAGTTACCAAACCTACGAGCAGTACTTC.

This chain uses TRBV12-5 with TRBJ1-4; 8 bases are shared with TRBD1. The V gene end was trimmed by 2 bases and the J gene end by 8 bases; junction bases not matched to a gene: 7. CDR1 is LGHNT, CDR2 FRNRAP, per germline. This CDR3 region has 15 residues. The CDR3 sequence is CASGLPQGADEKLFF. In nucleotides, the CDR3 is TGTGCTAGTGGTTTGCCCCAGGGGGCCGACGAAAAACTGTTTTTT.

The rearrangement uses TRBV30 and TRBJ1-6; D is undetermined. V was trimmed by 4 bases and J by 8 bases, leaving 18 bases between them. CDR1 GTSNPN and CDR2 SVGIG come from the germline V gene (reference sequence). The CDR3 runs to 15 residues. In DNA, the CDR3 is TGTGCCTGGAAGTGGTCCGGGTCTACATATTCACCCCTCCACTTT. Protein sequence: CAWKWSGSTYSPLHF.